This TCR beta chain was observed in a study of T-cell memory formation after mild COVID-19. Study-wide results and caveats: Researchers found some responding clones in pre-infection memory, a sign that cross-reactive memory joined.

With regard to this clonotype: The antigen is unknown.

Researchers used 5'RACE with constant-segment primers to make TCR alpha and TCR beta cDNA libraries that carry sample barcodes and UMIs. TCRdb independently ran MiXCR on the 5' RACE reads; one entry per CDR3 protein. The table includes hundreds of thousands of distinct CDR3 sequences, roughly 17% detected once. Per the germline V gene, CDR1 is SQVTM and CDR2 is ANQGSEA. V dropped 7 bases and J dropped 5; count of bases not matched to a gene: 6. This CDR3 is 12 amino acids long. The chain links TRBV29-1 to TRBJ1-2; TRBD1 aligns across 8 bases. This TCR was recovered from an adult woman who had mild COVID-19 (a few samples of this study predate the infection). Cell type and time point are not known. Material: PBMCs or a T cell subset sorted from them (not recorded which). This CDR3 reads CSGEDRDYGYTF. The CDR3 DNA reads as TGCAGCGGCGAGGACAGGGATTATGGCTACACCTTC.